This TCR beta chain was identified during a study of cytotoxic CD8 clonotypes in ibrutinib-treated CLL. The wider study: Patient counts were around 11 relapsed/refractory, around 15 treatment-naive and some 17 IGHV unmutated. Study-wide results and caveats: Public clonotypes, rarely seen, contracted or held steady on treatment. Sustained-remission and progressing patients had unequal sampling times. T-cell clonality at baseline went above that of age-matched healthy donors and rose and fell with circulating CD8+ T-cell counts.

Using immunoSEQ multiplex PCR, the repertoire was profiled, and TCRdb retains in-frame clones only, with some absent. The data show approximately 350,000 clones, 60% to 80% seen once. Germline V gene data show CDR1 as LNHNV and CDR2 as YYDKDF (reference sequence). CDR3 size: 15 residues. With V trimmed by 3 bases and J by 3 bases, 6 bases remained unmatched. The table lists this clone with a count of one. The antigen remains unidentified. The TCR was taken from a human donor with chronic lymphocytic leukemia. The genes are TRBV15 and TRBJ1-2; 8 nucleotides align to TRBD1. The sample consisted of PBMCs, taken after 36 months of ibrutinib treatment. The CDR3 sequence is CATSSIRGQDYGYTF. As DNA, the CDR3 is TGTGCCACCAGCAGCATCAGGGGGCAAGACTATGGCTACACCTTC. The whole variable domain, filled in from reference TRBV15 and TRBJ1-2, reads DAMVIQNPRYQVTQFGKPVTLSCSQTLNHNVMYWYQQKSSQAPKLLFHYYDKDFNNEADTPDNFQSRRPNTSFCFLDIRSPGLGDTAMYLCATSSIRGQDYGYTFGSGTRLTVV.